Listed here are 15 T cell receptor beta chains from one sample, sequenced in a study of control samples from healthy donors and cancer patients. Repertoires were generated with immunoSEQ multiplex PCR, while TCRdb's copy carries only in-frame clones and drops some. The top ten hold approximately 2% of the sample, which has roughly 99,000 clones, roughly 78% seen once. The sample consisted of blood. These receptors were obtained from a man aged 60-69 years in good health.

CDR3: CASSLTQGHTEAFF. The CDR3 DNA reads TGTGCCAGCAGCTTAACACAGGGGCACACTGAAGCTTTCTTT. The chain couples TRBV7-9 to TRBJ1-1; 7 bases are shared with TRBD1. This CDR3 is 14 amino acids long. V lost 2 bases and J lost 3; bases outside the gene matches: 3. Germline loops: CDR1 SEHNR, CDR2 FQNEAQ (reference sequence).

This clone has a single count. J is TRBJ1-1 and V is TRBV11-3; tentatively, D is TRBD1 (5 bases). The CDR3 has 13 residues. CDR1 and CDR2 from the germline V gene are SGHNT and YENEEA. V lost 4 bases and J 5 bases, leaving 11 bases between the germline ends. In DNA, the CDR3 is TGTGCCAGCAGCTATGGAGGGGAGACTGAAGCTTTCTTT. Residues: CASSYGGETEAFF.

V and J are TRBV29-1 and TRBJ2-7, with a weak D call TRBD1 (6 bases). Trimming left V 4 bases short and J 5 bases short, with 18 bases between. CDR1 and CDR2 from the germline V gene are SQVTM and ANQGSEA. This CDR3 spans 14 amino acids. The CDR3 nucleotides read TGCAGCGTTGTGGACAGCGATACTTCTAACGAGCAGTACTTC. Encoded protein: CSVVDSDTSNEQYF.

This chain uses TRBV2 with TRBJ1-6; possibly TRBD1 for D (6 bases). Germline V gives CDR1 SNHLY, CDR2 FYNNEI. Trimming removed 6 bases at V and 6 bases at J, with 18 bases between. This CDR3 is built from 16 residues. DNA of the CDR3: TGTGCCAGCAGGGCATCATCACGGACAGTTAATTCACCCCTCCACTTT. Translation gives CASRASSRTVNSPLHF.

The V and J genes are TRBV7-9 and TRBJ2-7; D is perhaps TRBD1 (6 bases). V was trimmed by 3 bases and J by 5 bases, leaving 8 bases between them. The CDR3 extends over 12 amino acids. Germline-derived CDR1 and CDR2 are SEHNR and FQNEAQ (reference sequence). The DNA for the CDR3 is TGTGCCAGCAGCTTTACAGGGAACGAGCAGTACTTC. The encoded protein is CASSFTGNEQYF.

The rearrangement links TRBV21-1 to TRBJ1-6. TRBV21-1 is flagged as a pseudogene. The CDR3 contains 15 residues. The CDR3 loop reads CASSKVAGNNSPLHF. The CDR3 nucleotides read TGTGCCAGCAGCAAAGTAGCCGGGAACAATTCACCCCTCCACTTT.

The chain is built from TRBV27 and TRBJ1-1; 8 bases are shared with TRBD1. Germline V CDR1 and CDR2: MNHEY, SMNVEV (reference sequence). J gave up 6 bases and V 6 bases, and 3 bases lay outside the gene matches. The CDR3 is 12 residues long. The CDR3 sequence is CASRQGGAEAFF. CDR3 nucleotides: TGTGCCAGCAGACAGGGGGGCGCTGAAGCTTTCTTT.

This rearrangement joins TRBV15 to TRBJ2-7, with a tentative D call TRBD2 (5 bases). CDR3 length: 17 residues. Germline V CDR1 and CDR2: LNHNV, YYDKDF (reference sequence). Trimming shortened V by 0 bases and J by 3 bases, and 18 bases separated the two germline ends. This CDR3 is CATSRDGGGYQYYEQYF. DNA for the CDR3: TGTGCCACCAGCAGAGATGGAGGAGGTTACCAGTACTACGAGCAGTACTTC.

The chain combines TRBV7-9 with TRBJ2-7, with a tentative D call TRBD2 (6 bases). V shed 5 bases and J shed 7 bases, with 12 bases lying between them. Looked up from germline, CDR1 is SEHNR and CDR2 is FQNEAQ (reference sequence). The CDR3 extends over 12 amino acids. The CDR3 nucleotides read TGTGCCAGCAGCCCGGAGGGAAGGGAGCAGTACTTC. It yields the protein CASSPEGREQYF.

The chain carries TRBV29-1 and TRBJ2-5; a possible D gene is TRBD1 (6 bases). The CDR3 totals 15 residues. In germline, CDR1 is SQVTM, CDR2 ANQGSEA. V was pared by 4 bases and J by 1 base, with 16 bases between. The CDR3 bases are TGCAGCGTTGGGGTGGGGGCCTACAGCCAAGAGACCCAGTACTTC. It encodes CSVGVGAYSQETQYF.

The chain has TRBV29-1 and TRBJ2-1, with 14 positions matching TRBD2. The CDR3 loop spans 15 amino acids. Germline V gene sequence: CDR1 SQVTM, CDR2 ANQGSEA. V dropped 5 bases and J dropped 4; count of bases not matched to a gene: 4. CDR3 region: CSVPRTSGGYNEQFF. CDR3 nucleotides: TGCAGCGTTCCGAGGACTAGCGGGGGGTACAATGAGCAGTTCTTC.

The chain joins TRBV4-1 to TRBJ2-5; D gene unclear. This CDR3 spans 13 amino acids. V was cut by 0 bases and J by 6 bases, with 8 bases left in between. Germline V gene data show CDR1 as MGHRA and CDR2 as YSYEKL. The CDR3: CASSQDWGKTQYF. CDR3 nucleotide sequence: TGCGCCAGCAGCCAAGACTGGGGAAAGACCCAGTACTTC.

J is TRBJ1-3 and V is TRBV5-1; 7 bases are a match to TRBD1. Per the germline V gene, CDR1 is SGHRS and CDR2 is YFSETQ. This CDR3 has 17 amino acids. J gave up 1 base and V 0 bases, and 7 bases lay outside the gene matches. CDR3 nucleotides: TGCGCCAGCAGCTTGGGTGGAGGGGGCATTTCTGGAAACACCATATATTTT. Encoded protein: CASSLGGGGISGNTIYF.

The genes are TRBV5-1 and TRBJ2-3; 12 bases map to TRBD1. This CDR3 is 17 amino acids long. Trimming at V came to 3 bases and at J to 0 bases, leaving 5 bases not matched to a gene. Per the germline V gene, CDR1 is SGHRS and CDR2 is YFSETQ. In nucleotides, the CDR3 is TGCGCCAGCAGCTCGGGACAGGGGGCTTCTAGCACAGATACGCAGTATTTT. Protein: CASSSGQGASSTDTQYF.

The gene calls are TRBV27 and TRBJ2-1, with 11 bases that match TRBD2. Looked up from germline, CDR1 is MNHEY and CDR2 is SMNVEV (reference sequence). Trimming removed 3 bases from V and 0 bases from J; junction bases left unmatched: 10. This CDR3 comprises 19 residues. As DNA, the CDR3 is TGTGCCAGCAGTTTGAGACTAGCGGGGTCGACGAGCTCCTACAATGAGCAGTTCTTC. Protein sequence: CASSLRLAGSTSSYNEQFF.